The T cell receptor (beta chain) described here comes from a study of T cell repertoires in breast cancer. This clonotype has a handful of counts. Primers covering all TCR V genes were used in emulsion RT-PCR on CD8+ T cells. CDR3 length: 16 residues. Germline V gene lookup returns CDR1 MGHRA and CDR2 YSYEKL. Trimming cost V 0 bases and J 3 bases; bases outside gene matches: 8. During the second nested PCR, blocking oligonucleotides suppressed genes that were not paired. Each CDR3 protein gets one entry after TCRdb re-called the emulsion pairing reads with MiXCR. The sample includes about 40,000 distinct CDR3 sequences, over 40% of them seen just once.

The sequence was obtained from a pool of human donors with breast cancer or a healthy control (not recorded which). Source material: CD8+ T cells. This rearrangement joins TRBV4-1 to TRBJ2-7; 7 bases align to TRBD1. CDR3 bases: TGCGCCAGCAGCCAAGATATGACAGGGATCTTCTACGAGCAGTACTTC. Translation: CASSQDMTGIFYEQYF.